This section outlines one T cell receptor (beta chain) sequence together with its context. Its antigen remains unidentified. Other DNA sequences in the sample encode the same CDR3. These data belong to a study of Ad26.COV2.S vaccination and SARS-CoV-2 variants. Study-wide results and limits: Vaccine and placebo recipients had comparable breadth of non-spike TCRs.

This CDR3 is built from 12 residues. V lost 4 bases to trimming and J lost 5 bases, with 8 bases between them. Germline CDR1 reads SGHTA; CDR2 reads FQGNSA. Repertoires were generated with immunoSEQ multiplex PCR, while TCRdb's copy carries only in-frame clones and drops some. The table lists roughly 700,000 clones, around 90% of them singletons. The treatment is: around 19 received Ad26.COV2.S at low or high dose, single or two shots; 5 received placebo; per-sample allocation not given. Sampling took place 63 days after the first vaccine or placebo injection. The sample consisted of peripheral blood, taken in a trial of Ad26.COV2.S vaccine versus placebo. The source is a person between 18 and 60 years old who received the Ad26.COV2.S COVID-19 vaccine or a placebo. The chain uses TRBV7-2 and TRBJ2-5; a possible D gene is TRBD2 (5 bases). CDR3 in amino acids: CASSSSGETQYF. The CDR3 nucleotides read TGTGCCAGCAGCTCGTCGGGGGAGACCCAGTACTTC.